Shown below are 9 T cell receptor beta chains from a single sample sequenced in a study of T cells of healthy individuals. TCRdb redid the calling of the 5' RACE reads with MiXCR, one entry per CDR3 protein. Of about 96,000 distinct CDR3 sequences listed, 17% are singletons. The receptors shown here come from a human donor in good health.

This clonotype was detected a few times. The chain joins TRBV9 to TRBJ2-1, with TRBD2 matching over 7 bases. CDR3 length: 15 residues. Germline trimming cut 2 bases from V and 8 bases from J; bases unmatched to any gene: 10. Germline V gives CDR1 SGDLS, CDR2 YYNGEE. CDR3 DNA: TGTGCCAGCAGCGTTTCATCCGGGGGGTTTTATGAGCAGTTCTTC. Its protein is CASSVSSGGFYEQFF. The whole variable domain, filled in from reference TRBV9 and TRBJ2-1, reads DSGVTQTPKHLITATGQRVTLRCSPRSGDLSVYWYQQSLDQGLQFLIQYYNGEERAKGNILERFSAQQFPDLHSELNLSSLELGDSALYFCASSVSSGGFYEQFFGPGTRLTVL.

In this sample, this clonotype turned up many times. This chain uses TRBV5-1 with TRBJ2-5, with TRBD2 matching 10 bases. Looked up from germline, CDR1 is SGHRS and CDR2 is YFSETQ. Unmatched junction bases numbered 2, after V lost 0 bases and J lost 3 bases. The CDR3 loop spans 15 amino acids. Written as DNA, the CDR3 is TGCGCCAGCAGCTTGGCCGGGACTAGCGAAGAGACCCAGTACTTC. Its protein product is CASSLAGTSEETQYF.

This clonotype was seen a handful of times. This sequence joins TRBV5-1 and TRBJ2-5; the D gene is possibly TRBD1 (6 bases). Germline CDR1 reads SGHRS; CDR2 reads YFSETQ. Trimming took 5 bases from V and 1 from J, leaving 18 bases between them. The CDR3 is 16 residues long. This CDR3 reads CASRSPPGTTQETQYF. CDR3 DNA sequence: TGCGCCAGCAGATCCCCCCCCGGGACAACCCAAGAGACCCAGTACTTC.

Details on this clonotype: The final CDR3 position lacks the conserved phenylalanine or tryptophan, pointing to a likely read error. V gene TRBV20-1 combines with J gene TRBJ1-6; D may be TRBD1 (5 bases). V lost 0 bases and J 8 bases, leaving 8 bases between the germline ends. Germline CDR1 reads DFQATT; CDR2 reads SNEGSKA (reference sequence). This CDR3 is built from 13 residues. The CDR3: CSARDMGDSPLHL. In DNA, the CDR3 is TGCAGTGCTAGAGATATGGGGGATTCACCCCTCCACCTT.

The chain's CDR3 is CASSLKLAVSNTQYF. For the CDR3, the DNA is TGCGCCAGCAGCCTCAAACTAGCGGTTTCTAATACGCAGTATTTT. The chain employs TRBV4-3 and TRBJ2-3; 8 positions agree with TRBD2. This CDR3 region has 15 residues. The V and J ends lost 4 bases and 7 bases, in that order; junction bases with no gene match: 10. The germline V gene encodes CDR1 LGHNA and CDR2 YSLEER.

This clonotype appeared a few times. V gene TRBV7-9 combines with J gene TRBJ2-1; no clear D. CDR1 is SEHNR and CDR2 is FQNEAQ in the germline V gene (reference sequence). Trimming pared 3 bases from V and 0 bases from J, leaving 6 bases between. CDR3 length equals 14 residues. This CDR3 is CASSFSSSYNEQFF. The CDR3 DNA follows: TGTGCCAGCAGCTTTAGCAGCTCCTACAATGAGCAGTTCTTC.

Ten or more counts support this clonotype. J is TRBJ2-1 and V is TRBV28; TRBD1 is a possible D gene (6 bases). The germline V gene has CDR1 MDHEN and CDR2 SYDVKM. The CDR3 runs to 13 residues. The V end lost 5 bases, the J end lost 7 bases, and 12 bases lay between the germline ends. CDR3 sequence reads: CASSRRGSNEQFF. Written as DNA, the CDR3 is TGTGCCAGCAGTCGCAGGGGTTCGAATGAGCAGTTCTTC.

The chain is built from TRBV28 and TRBJ2-2; tentatively, D is TRBD2 (6 bases). This CDR3 is built from 18 residues. Germline loops: CDR1 MDHEN, CDR2 SYDVKM. The ends were cut back, 1 base at V and 2 bases at J, with 17 bases in the middle. DNA for the CDR3: TGTGCCAGCAGTTTATTCCCCTACCCGGGACTCAACACCGGGGAGCTGTTTTTT. It codes for CASSLFPYPGLNTGELFF.

This clonotype was counted between two and nine times. The rearrangement uses TRBV3-1 and TRBJ2-3; D possibly matches TRBD1 or TRBD2 (5 bases each). The CDR3 sequence is 16 residues long. Germline values: CDR1 LGHDT, CDR2 YNNKEL (reference sequence). The ends were cut back, 1 base at V and 1 base at J, with 12 bases in the middle. CDR3: CASSQGYRGRTDTQYF. CDR3 in DNA: TGTGCCAGCAGCCAAGGATATCGGGGCCGCACAGATACGCAGTATTTT.